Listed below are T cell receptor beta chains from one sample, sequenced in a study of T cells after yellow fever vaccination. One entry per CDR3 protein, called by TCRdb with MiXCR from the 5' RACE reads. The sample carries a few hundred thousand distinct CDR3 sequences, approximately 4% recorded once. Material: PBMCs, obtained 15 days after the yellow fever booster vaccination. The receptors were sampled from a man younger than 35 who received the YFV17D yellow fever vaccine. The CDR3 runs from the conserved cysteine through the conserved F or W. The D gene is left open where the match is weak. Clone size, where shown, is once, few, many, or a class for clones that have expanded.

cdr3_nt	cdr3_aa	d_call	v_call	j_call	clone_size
TGTGCCAGCAGTTCCCTATCCGGGACAGGGGTGGATGAGCAGTTCTTC	CASSSLSGTGVDEQFF	TRBD1	TRBV5-4	TRBJ2-1	many
TGCAGCGTTGAAGATCTCAAGGGATTCGACTACGAGCAGTACTTC	CSVEDLKGFDYEQYF	NA	TRBV29-1	TRBJ2-7	few
TGTGCCATCAGTGAGCCTAGGGCAGGGTTCGTCCTGACTTTC	CAISEPRAGFVLTF	NA	TRBV10-3	TRBJ2-6	medium-sized
TGTGCCAGCAGTCTAACCGACGGGGGGCCTGAAGCTTTCTTT	CASSLTDGGPEAFF	NA	TRBV6-5	TRBJ1-1	many
TGTGCCAGCAGCTTGGAGTGGCGGGGGGGCCCAGAGACCCAGTACTTC	CASSLEWRGGPETQYF	TRBD2	TRBV5-5	TRBJ2-5	few
TGCAGTGCTAGGCTCGGTGACAGGGTCGAGACCCAGTACTTC	CSARLGDRVETQYF	TRBD1	TRBV20-1	TRBJ2-5	many
TGTGCCAGCAGCTCCACCCCGGTGTTCCCGGAGAACACTGAAGCTTTCTTT	CASSSTPVFPENTEAFF	NA	TRBV11-2	TRBJ1-1	NA
TGTGCCAGCAGCGTAGAGGGACAGCTTGTCTTT	CASSVEGQLVF	TRBD1	TRBV7-3	TRBJ1-1	NA
TGCGCCAGCAGCCAGGAAACCGGGACTAGCGGGGAGGACGGGGAGCTGTTTTTT	CASSQETGTSGEDGELFF	TRBD2	TRBV4-3	TRBJ2-2	many
TGTGCCAGCAGCCCGCTCGGGGGGGCGGATAATTCACCCCTCCACTTT	CASSPLGGADNSPLHF	NA	TRBV7-8	TRBJ1-6	NA
TGTGCCAGCAGAGCTAGCGGGGCAAGGGCAGATACGCAGTATTTT	CASRASGARADTQYF	TRBD2	TRBV12-3/TRBV12-4	TRBJ2-3	many
TGCAGTGCTTATCGGGACGCTAAAAACATTCAGTACTTC	CSAYRDAKNIQYF	NA	TRBV20-1	TRBJ2-4	many
TGTGCCAGCAGCTGGGCGAGCGGGGGGGCCGGAGAGACCCAGTACTTC	CASSWASGGAGETQYF	TRBD2	TRBV11-2	TRBJ2-5	NA
TGCAGTGCTATCACGAACACCGGGGAGCTGTTTTTT	CSAITNTGELFF	NA	TRBV20-1	TRBJ2-2	NA
TGTGCCAGCAGGCATGCAGGCGGTTCACCCCTCCACTTT	CASRHAGGSPLHF	NA	TRBV7-9	TRBJ1-6	few
TGTGCCAGCAGCGTAGCTTGGGGGAACACTGAAGCTTTCTTT	CASSVAWGNTEAFF	NA	TRBV9	TRBJ1-1	NA
TGTGCCAGCAGCCGCGGGGGCGGGTCGTCCTACAATGAGCAGTTCTTC	CASSRGGGSSYNEQFF	NA	TRBV9	TRBJ2-1	many
TGCAGTGCTAGAGGGACCGGGACAGGGAACACCGGGGAGCTGTTTTTT	CSARGTGTGNTGELFF	TRBD1	TRBV20-1	TRBJ2-2	many
TGTGCCAGCAGTCCCTATGGAGGGGGCGATTATGGCTACACCTTC	CASSPYGGGDYGYTF	TRBD1	TRBV7-3	TRBJ1-2	few
TGCAGTGCTAGAGATTGGCTTCTATCAGATACGCAGTATTTT	CSARDWLLSDTQYF	NA	TRBV20-1	TRBJ2-3	many
TGCGCCAGCAGCCAAGACCAGGGGGTTGGCTACACCTTC	CASSQDQGVGYTF	TRBD1	TRBV4-3	TRBJ1-2	few
TGTGCCAGCAGCTTAGTAGCGGGGCCCCAGGATGAGCAGTTCTTC	CASSLVAGPQDEQFF	TRBD2	TRBV7-6	TRBJ2-1	many
TGTGCCAGCAGTTACTTCAACAGGTACCAAGAGACCCAGTACTTC	CASSYFNRYQETQYF	NA	TRBV6-5	TRBJ2-5	NA
TGTGCCAGCAGGCGCGAGGGGGCGGCTGGAAACACCATATATTTT	CASRREGAAGNTIYF	TRBD1	TRBV2	TRBJ1-3	many
TGCGCCAGCAGCTTCCGGGACCCGAAAGAAGAGACCCAGTACTTC	CASSFRDPKEETQYF	NA	TRBV5-1	TRBJ2-5	many
TGTGCCAGCTCACCCACTCCCCTAGCGGGTGAGACCCAGTACTTC	CASSPTPLAGETQYF	TRBD2	TRBV18	TRBJ2-5	few
TGTGCCAGCGGGGACGTCTCGGGAGGGGACACCGGGGAGCTGTTTTTT	CASGDVSGGDTGELFF	TRBD2	TRBV7-9	TRBJ2-2	many
TGTGCCAGCAGGCCCACAGGTGCTGGAAACACCATATATTTT	CASRPTGAGNTIYF	NA	TRBV12-3/TRBV12-4	TRBJ1-3	NA
TGTGCCAGTAGGTCAGTGAGCTCTGGAAACACCATATATTTT	CASRSVSSGNTIYF	NA	TRBV19	TRBJ1-3	NA
TGTGCCAGCAGCTTCACAGGGGGCAGAGGAGAGACCCAGTACTTC	CASSFTGGRGETQYF	TRBD1	TRBV9	TRBJ2-5	many
TGTGCCAGCAGTTACTCGACGAAATCATATGGCTACACCTTC	CASSYSTKSYGYTF	NA	TRBV6-5	TRBJ1-2	many
TGCGCCAGCAGCCCGCCGGGACGGCTTAATGAGCAGTTCTTC	CASSPPGRLNEQFF	NA	TRBV5-1	TRBJ2-1	few
TGTGCCAGCACCGGCGGACAGGGGATTATGTACGAGCAGTACTTC	CASTGGQGIMYEQYF	TRBD1	TRBV7-9	TRBJ2-7	many
TGTGCCAGCAGCCCGGGATCTGGACAGGGGATGACCTACGAGCAGTACTTC	CASSPGSGQGMTYEQYF	TRBD1	TRBV7-9	TRBJ2-7	NA
TGCGCCAGCAGCCAACCCGGGACGGCGGATGAGCAGTTCTTC	CASSQPGTADEQFF	NA	TRBV4-1	TRBJ2-1	NA
TGCAGTGCGCCGGACAGCGTTACCTTTGAAGCTTTCTTT	CSAPDSVTFEAFF	NA	TRBV20-1	TRBJ1-1	many
TGTGCCAGCAGCCAAGAACGGGCAGCTACTAACTATGGCTACACCTTC	CASSQERAATNYGYTF	NA	TRBV4-2	TRBJ1-2	many
TGTGCCAGCAGTTACCCCCCCGGGACGCAGTATTTT	CASSYPPGTQYF	NA	TRBV6-5	TRBJ2-3	many
TGTGCCATCAGTCTTGGGGCCAACACAGATACGCAGTATTTT	CAISLGANTDTQYF	NA	TRBV10-3	TRBJ2-3	many
TGTGCCAGCAGCGTAGCCACAGGGAATTCACCCCTCCACTTT	CASSVATGNSPLHF	NA	TRBV9	TRBJ1-6	many
TGTGCCAGCAGAAAGGGGGCAGGGGTCGGCGGCTACACCTTC	CASRKGAGVGGYTF	TRBD1	TRBV3-1	TRBJ1-2	few
TGTGCCAGCAGTTTGCTCACTAGGGGATATGAGCAGTTCTTC	CASSLLTRGYEQFF	NA	TRBV28	TRBJ2-1	NA
TGCAGTGCTAGAGAAGGCAGGCGAAACAATGAGCAGTTCTTC	CSAREGRRNNEQFF	NA	TRBV20-1	TRBJ2-1	few
TGTGCCAGTGAAGAGGGGACCGCTAACTATGGCTACACCTTC	CASEEGTANYGYTF	NA	TRBV19	TRBJ1-2	NA
TGCAGCTCTCTTACCGAGGGCGGCTACACCTTC	CSSLTEGGYTF	NA	TRBV29-1	TRBJ1-2	many
TGCAGTGCTAGGGCCGGGACAGGGGCCCAAGAGACCCAGTACTTC	CSARAGTGAQETQYF	TRBD1	TRBV20-1	TRBJ2-5	many
TGTGCCAGCAGTTTAGCCTACCCGAGCTCCTACAATGAGCAGTTCTTC	CASSLAYPSSYNEQFF	NA	TRBV28	TRBJ2-1	many
TGCGCCAGCAGCCAAGATCTGGCAGGGGTCAATCAGCCCCAGCATTTT	CASSQDLAGVNQPQHF	NA	TRBV4-1	TRBJ1-5	NA
TGTGCCAGCAGCCGGAATAGGGGGGGCCAGGGAGATACGCAGTATTTT	CASSRNRGGQGDTQYF	NA	TRBV5-4	TRBJ2-3	many
TGTGCCAGCAGCCGCGGGACCGGTAATCAGCCCCAGCATTTT	CASSRGTGNQPQHF	NA	TRBV7-2	TRBJ1-5	many
TGTGCCAGCAGTTACGGGTCTCATCAAGAGACCCAGTACTTC	CASSYGSHQETQYF	NA	TRBV6-2/TRBV6-3	TRBJ2-5	many
TGTGCCAGCAGCTTAGGTGACAGTTACTATAGCAATCAGCCCCAGCATTTT	CASSLGDSYYSNQPQHF	NA	TRBV11-2	TRBJ1-5	few
TGTGCCAGCAGCCTGGGAGGGCCGGGCACTGAAGCTTTCTTT	CASSLGGPGTEAFF	NA	TRBV7-6	TRBJ1-1	many
TGTGCCAGCAGCCCCTCTCACGGACTCAATCAGCCCCAGCATTTT	CASSPSHGLNQPQHF	NA	TRBV7-2	TRBJ1-5	few
TGTGCCAGCAGTTACTCGTTTAGTGGTGGGACAATGACTGAAGCTTTCTTT	CASSYSFSGGTMTEAFF	NA	TRBV6-5	TRBJ1-1	many
TGTGCCAGCACGGGACTAGCGGGGACAGATACGCAGTATTTT	CASTGLAGTDTQYF	TRBD2	TRBV18	TRBJ2-3	few
TGTGCCAGCCAACGGACAGCTCGGCATGAAAAACTGTTTTTT	CASQRTARHEKLFF	NA	TRBV5-6	TRBJ1-4	NA
TGTGCCAGCAGCCAAGATCGGTCTAGCGGGGGGAATGAGCAGTTCTTC	CASSQDRSSGGNEQFF	TRBD2	TRBV4-2	TRBJ2-1	NA
TGTGCCAGCTCACCACCGAGGGGAGGCCCAGATACGCAGTATTTT	CASSPPRGGPDTQYF	NA	TRBV18	TRBJ2-3	many
TGTGCCAGCAGCCAAGACCCCCATCGCGGAATAACTGAAGCTTTCTTT	CASSQDPHRGITEAFF	NA	TRBV14	TRBJ1-1	few